The 10 T cell receptor beta chains reported below all come from one sample, sequenced in a study of blood T cell repertoires in COVID-19. Sequencing was performed with immunoSEQ multiplex PCR; in TCRdb, only in-frame clones are kept and a portion is missing. The sample has fewer than 500,000 clones; approximately 77% are singletons. The specimen was peripheral blood. These TCRs come from a human donor with acute or convalescent COVID-19. The donor label of this sample is uncertain.

A note on this clone: Its ends do not fully match the called genes, so a read error is possible. The chain recombines TRBV2 with TRBJ1-4; TRBD1 might be the D (6 bases). Per germline, CDR1 SNHLY and CDR2 FYNNEI. This CDR3 has 15 residues. The CDR3 reads CASREAGGALEKLFF. The CDR3 bases are TGTGCCAGCAGGGAAGCCGGGGGGGCGCTTGAAAAACTGTTTTTT. The variable domain in full, with the rest retrieved from reference TRBV2 and TRBJ1-4, is EPEVTQTPSHQVTQMGQEVILRCVPISNHLYFYWYRQILGQKVEFLVSFYNNEISEKSEIFDDQFSVERPDGSNFTLKIRSTKLEDSAMYFCASREAGGALEKLFFGSGTQLSVL.

The table lists this clone with a few counts. The chain has TRBV6-2 or TRBV6-3 and TRBJ2-1; TRBD2 matches 10 bases. Germline V CDR1 and CDR2: MNHEY, SVGEGT. The CDR3 contains 15 residues. V trimming: 2 bases; J trimming: 7 bases; junction bases outside the gene matches: 5. The CDR3 bases are TGTGCCAGCAGTTACCAGCGGGGGGGTGTGAATGAGCAGTTCTTC. Encoded protein: CASSYQRGGVNEQFF.

This clone was counted ten times or more. The chain carries TRBV18 and TRBJ2-7; tentative D call: TRBD2 (6 bases). The CDR3 is 15 residues long. The germline CDR1 and CDR2 sequences are KGHSH and LQKENI. V lost 4 bases to trimming and J lost 7 bases, with 20 bases between them. The CDR3 region is CASSRIPGGMGEQYF. The CDR3 region has the DNA TGTGCCAGCTCACGCATCCCAGGCGGGATGGGTGAGCAGTACTTC.

The chain carries TRBV6-1 and TRBJ1-6; possibly TRBD1 for D (6 bases). The germline CDR1 and CDR2 sequences are MNHNS and SASEGT. CDR3 length: 17 residues. The V end was cut by 2 bases, the J end by 2 bases, with 13 bases between. CDR3 sequence (DNA): TGTGCCAGCAGTGAAACCGACAGGCGAGCCTATAATTCACCCCTCCACTTT. Translated, it gives CASSETDRRAYNSPLHF.

This clone was detected only a few times. V usage is TRBV19 and J usage is TRBJ1-1; weak D call: TRBD1 (5 bases). Trimming took off 1 base at V and 0 bases at J, with 9 bases between the two ends. Germline V gene lookup returns CDR1 LNHDA and CDR2 SQIVND (reference sequence). The CDR3 is 15 residues long. CDR3 bases: TGTGCCAGTAGTATAGGACAGACAATGAACACTGAAGCTTTCTTT. Residues: CASSIGQTMNTEAFF.

The chain joins TRBV18 to TRBJ1-2; 7 nucleotides align to TRBD1. Germline loops: CDR1 KGHSH, CDR2 LQKENI. This CDR3 has 16 amino acids. J gave up 7 bases and V 3 bases, and 14 bases lay outside the gene matches. This chain's CDR3 is CASSPQGTADYGGYTF. The CDR3 DNA follows: TGTGCCAGCTCACCCCAAGGGACAGCCGATTATGGTGGCTACACCTTC.

The chain uses TRBV30 and TRBJ1-4; weak D call: TRBD1 (6 bases). Germline V gene data show CDR1 as GTSNPN and CDR2 as SVGIG (reference sequence). Trimming left V 2 bases short and J 0 bases short, with 10 bases between. The CDR3 runs to 15 residues. The CDR3 DNA reads as TGTGCCTGGAGTTACGGACAGACAACTAATGAAAAACTGTTTTTT. This codes for CAWSYGQTTNEKLFF.

This clone turned up a few times. The V call is TRBV28, the J call TRBJ1-2; D is perhaps TRBD1 (6 bases). CDR1 is MDHEN, CDR2 SYDVKM, per germline. V lost 2 bases and J 2 bases, leaving 18 bases between the germline ends. The CDR3 loop spans 17 amino acids. The CDR3 nucleotides read TGTGCCAGCAGTTTAAAATTAGGGCAGGGGACAAACTATGGCTACACCTTC. Translation gives CASSLKLGQGTNYGYTF.

The rearrangement joins TRBV19 to TRBJ1-3; 7 bases map to TRBD1. The germline V gene has CDR1 LNHDA and CDR2 SQIVND (reference sequence). V trimming: 6 bases; J trimming: 3 bases; junction bases outside the gene matches: 5. The CDR3 spans 14 residues. CDR3: CASSRGDLGNTIYF. The CDR3 DNA is TGTGCCAGTAGCAGGGGGGATCTTGGAAACACCATATATTTT.

The V gene is TRBV2, the J gene TRBJ1-4, with D possibly TRBD1 on 6 matching bases. The germline V gene has CDR1 SNHLY and CDR2 FYNNEI. The CDR3 sequence is 15 residues long. Trimming removed 2 bases from V and 6 bases from J, with 13 bases in between. The CDR3 here is CASSEWVSGDEKLFF. CDR3 DNA sequence: TGTGCCAGCAGTGAATGGGTGTCAGGGGATGAAAAACTGTTTTTT.